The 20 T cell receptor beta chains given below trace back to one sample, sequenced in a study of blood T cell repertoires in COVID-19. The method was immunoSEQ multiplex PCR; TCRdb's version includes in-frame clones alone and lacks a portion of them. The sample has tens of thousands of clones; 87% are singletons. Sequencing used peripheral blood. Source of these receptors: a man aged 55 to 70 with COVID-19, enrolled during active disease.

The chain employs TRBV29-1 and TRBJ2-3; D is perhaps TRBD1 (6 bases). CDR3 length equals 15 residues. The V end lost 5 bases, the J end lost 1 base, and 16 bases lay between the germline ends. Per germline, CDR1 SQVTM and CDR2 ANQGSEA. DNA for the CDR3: TGCAGCGTTTGGGGCAGGGGAGAGGGCACAGATACGCAGTATTTT. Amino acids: CSVWGRGEGTDTQYF.

CDR3 coding DNA: TGTGCCATCAGTGATTGGGGACAGGGGATGGAGCAGCCCCAGCATTTT. This gives the protein CAISDWGQGMEQPQHF. The rearrangement uses TRBV10-3 and TRBJ1-5; TRBD1 agrees at 10 bases. CDR1 is ENHRY and CDR2 is SYGVKD in the germline V gene. Trimming at V came to 3 bases and at J to 7 bases, leaving 9 bases not matched to a gene. The CDR3 totals 16 residues.

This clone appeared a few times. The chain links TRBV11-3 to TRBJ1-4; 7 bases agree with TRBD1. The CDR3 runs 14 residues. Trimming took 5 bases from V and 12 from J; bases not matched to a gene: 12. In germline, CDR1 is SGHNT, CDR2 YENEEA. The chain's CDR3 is CASSNPGTEGQLFF. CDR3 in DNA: TGTGCCAGCAGCAACCCCGGGACAGAGGGACAACTGTTTTTT.

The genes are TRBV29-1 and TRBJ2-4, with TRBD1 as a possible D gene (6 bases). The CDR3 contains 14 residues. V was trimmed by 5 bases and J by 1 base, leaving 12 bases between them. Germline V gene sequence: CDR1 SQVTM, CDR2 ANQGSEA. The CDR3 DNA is TGCAGCGTTCGGACAGCCCATGCCAAAAACATTCAGTACTTC. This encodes CSVRTAHAKNIQYF.

The CDR3, as DNA: TGTGCCAGCAGTTACTTCTACGGGAGCGGGAATGAGCAGTTCTTC. Translating it yields CASSYFYGSGNEQFF. This chain connects TRBV6-2 or TRBV6-3 to TRBJ2-1; D might be TRBD2 (6 bases). Germline V gene lookup returns CDR1 MNHEY and CDR2 SVGEGT. V shed 1 base and J shed 7 bases, with 14 bases lying between them. The length of the CDR3 is 15 residues.

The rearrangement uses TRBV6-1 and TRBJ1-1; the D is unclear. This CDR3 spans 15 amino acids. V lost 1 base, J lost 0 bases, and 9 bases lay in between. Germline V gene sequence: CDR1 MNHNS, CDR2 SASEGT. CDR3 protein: CASSEVSAVNTEAFF. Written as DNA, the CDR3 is TGTGCCAGCAGTGAAGTATCGGCGGTGAACACTGAAGCTTTCTTT.

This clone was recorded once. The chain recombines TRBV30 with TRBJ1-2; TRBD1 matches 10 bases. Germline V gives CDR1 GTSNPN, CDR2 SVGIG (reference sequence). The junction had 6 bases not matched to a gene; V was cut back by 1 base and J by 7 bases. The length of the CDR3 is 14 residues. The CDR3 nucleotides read TGTGCCTGGAGTGAGGGGACAGGGGAAGTTGGCTACACCTTC. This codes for CAWSEGTGEVGYTF.

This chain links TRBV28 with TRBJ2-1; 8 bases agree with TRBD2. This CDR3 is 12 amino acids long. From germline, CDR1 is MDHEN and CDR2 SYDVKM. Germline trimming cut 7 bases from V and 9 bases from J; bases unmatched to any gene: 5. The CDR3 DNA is TGTGCCAGCAAAGCGGGAGAGCCTGAGCAGTTCTTC. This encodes CASKAGEPEQFF.

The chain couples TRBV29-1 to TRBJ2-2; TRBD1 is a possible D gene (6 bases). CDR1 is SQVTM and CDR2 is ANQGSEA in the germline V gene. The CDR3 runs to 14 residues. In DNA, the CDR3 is TGCGGGGGTTCGAGGGGACAGAACACCGGGGAGCTGTTTTTT. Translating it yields CGGSRGQNTGELFF.

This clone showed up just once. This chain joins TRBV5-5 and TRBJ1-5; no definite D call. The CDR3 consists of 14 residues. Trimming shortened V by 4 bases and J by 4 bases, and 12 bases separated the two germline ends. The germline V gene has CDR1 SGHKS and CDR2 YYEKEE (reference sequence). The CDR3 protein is CASSDLEENQPQHF. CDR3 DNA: TGTGCCAGCAGCGACCTCGAGGAGAATCAGCCCCAGCATTTT.

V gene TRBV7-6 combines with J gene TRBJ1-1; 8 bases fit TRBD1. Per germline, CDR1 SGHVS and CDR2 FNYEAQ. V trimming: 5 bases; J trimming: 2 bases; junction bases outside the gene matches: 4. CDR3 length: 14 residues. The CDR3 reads CASSPAGGNTEAFF. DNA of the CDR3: TGTGCCAGCAGCCCCGCAGGGGGCAACACTGAAGCTTTCTTT.

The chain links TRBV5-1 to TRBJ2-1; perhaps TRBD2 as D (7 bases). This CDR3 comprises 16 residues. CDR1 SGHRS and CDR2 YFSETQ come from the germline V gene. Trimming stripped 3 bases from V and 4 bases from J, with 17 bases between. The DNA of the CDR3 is TGCGCCAGCAGCTCCACCGGGGGCGGGAGTTACAATGAGCAGTTCTTC. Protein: CASSSTGGGSYNEQFF.

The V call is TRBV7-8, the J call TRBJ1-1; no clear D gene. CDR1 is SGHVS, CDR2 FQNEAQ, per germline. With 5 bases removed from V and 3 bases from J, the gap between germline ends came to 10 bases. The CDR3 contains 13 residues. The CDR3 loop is CASSIAGDTEAFF. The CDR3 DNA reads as TGTGCCAGCAGCATTGCGGGAGACACTGAAGCTTTCTTT.

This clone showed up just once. CDR3 sequence reads: CASGQVGGTIYF. The CDR3 nucleotides read TGCGCCAGTGGACAGGTCGGCGGGACCATATATTTT. The chain has TRBV10-1 and TRBJ1-3; TRBD1 aligns across 7 bases. Germline lookup yields CDR1 WNHNN and CDR2 SYGVQD (reference sequence). Unmatched junction bases numbered 9, after V lost 9 bases and J lost 10 bases. This CDR3 region has 12 residues.

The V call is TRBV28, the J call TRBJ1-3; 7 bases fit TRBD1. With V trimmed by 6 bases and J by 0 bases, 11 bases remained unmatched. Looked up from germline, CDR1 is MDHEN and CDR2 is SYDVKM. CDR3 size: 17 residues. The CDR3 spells CASRPSWGQSSGNTIYF. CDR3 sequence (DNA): TGTGCCAGCAGGCCGTCATGGGGACAGAGCTCTGGAAACACCATATATTTT.

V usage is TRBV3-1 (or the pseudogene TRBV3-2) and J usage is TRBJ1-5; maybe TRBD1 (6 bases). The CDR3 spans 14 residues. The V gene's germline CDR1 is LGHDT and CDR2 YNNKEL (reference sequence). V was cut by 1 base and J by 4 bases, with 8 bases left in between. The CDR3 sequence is CASSQGRGNQPQHF. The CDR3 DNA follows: TGTGCCAGCAGCCAAGGAAGGGGGAATCAGCCCCAGCATTTT.

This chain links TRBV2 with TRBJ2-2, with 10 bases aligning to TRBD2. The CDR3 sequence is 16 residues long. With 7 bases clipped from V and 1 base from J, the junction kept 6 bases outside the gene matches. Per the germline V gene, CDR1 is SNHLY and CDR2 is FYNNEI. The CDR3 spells CASIPSGSVNTGELFF. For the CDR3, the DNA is TGTGCCAGCATCCCTAGCGGGAGCGTGAACACCGGGGAGCTGTTTTTT.

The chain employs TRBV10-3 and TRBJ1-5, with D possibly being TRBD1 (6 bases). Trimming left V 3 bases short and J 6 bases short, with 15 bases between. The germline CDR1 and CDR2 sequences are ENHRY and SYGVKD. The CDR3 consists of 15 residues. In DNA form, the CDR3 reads TGTGCCATCAGTGACTCCCTCGCGGGGGCTCAGCCCCAGCATTTT. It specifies CAISDSLAGAQPQHF.

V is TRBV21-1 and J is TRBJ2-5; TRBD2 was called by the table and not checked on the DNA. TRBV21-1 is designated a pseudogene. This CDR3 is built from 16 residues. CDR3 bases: TGTGCCAGCAGCAAAGTCCGCTGGGGAGGTGAGGAGACCCAGTACTTC. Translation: CASSKVRWGGEETQYF.

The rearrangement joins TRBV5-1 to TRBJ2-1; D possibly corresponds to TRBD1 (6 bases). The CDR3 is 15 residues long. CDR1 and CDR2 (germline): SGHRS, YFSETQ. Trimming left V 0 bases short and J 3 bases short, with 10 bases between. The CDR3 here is CASSLALGGYNEQFF. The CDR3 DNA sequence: TGCGCCAGCAGCTTGGCGTTAGGGGGCTACAATGAGCAGTTCTTC.